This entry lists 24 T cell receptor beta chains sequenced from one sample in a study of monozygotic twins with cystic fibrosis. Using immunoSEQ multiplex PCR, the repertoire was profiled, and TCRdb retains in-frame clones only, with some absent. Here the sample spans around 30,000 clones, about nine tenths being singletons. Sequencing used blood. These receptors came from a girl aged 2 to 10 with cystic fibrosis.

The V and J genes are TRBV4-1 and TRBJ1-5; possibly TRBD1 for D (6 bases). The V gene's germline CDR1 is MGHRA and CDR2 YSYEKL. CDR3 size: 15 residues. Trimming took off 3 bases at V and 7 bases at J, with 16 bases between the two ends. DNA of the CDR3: TGCGCCAGCAGCCACAACGGAGGGGGGCTCCAGCCCCAGCATTTT. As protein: CASSHNGGGLQPQHF.

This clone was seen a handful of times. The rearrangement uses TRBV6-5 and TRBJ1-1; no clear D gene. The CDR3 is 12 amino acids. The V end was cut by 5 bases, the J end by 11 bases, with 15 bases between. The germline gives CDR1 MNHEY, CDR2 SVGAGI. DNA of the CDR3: TGTGCCAGCAGTCCCGACACCCTTTGGGCTTTCTTT. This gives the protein CASSPDTLWAFF.

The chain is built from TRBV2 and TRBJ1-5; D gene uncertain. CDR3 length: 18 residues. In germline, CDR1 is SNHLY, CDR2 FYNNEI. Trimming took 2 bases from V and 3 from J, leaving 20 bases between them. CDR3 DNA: TGTGCCAGCAGTGAATTAAGGGCCCAACAGAACCCCAATCAGCCCCAGCATTTT. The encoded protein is CASSELRAQQNPNQPQHF.

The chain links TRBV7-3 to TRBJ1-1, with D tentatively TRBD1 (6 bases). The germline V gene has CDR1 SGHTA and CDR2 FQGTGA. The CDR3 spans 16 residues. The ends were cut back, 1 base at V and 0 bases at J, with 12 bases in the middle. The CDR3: CASSLKGTRMNTEAFF. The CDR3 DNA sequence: TGTGCCAGCAGCTTAAAAGGGACAAGGATGAACACTGAAGCTTTCTTT.

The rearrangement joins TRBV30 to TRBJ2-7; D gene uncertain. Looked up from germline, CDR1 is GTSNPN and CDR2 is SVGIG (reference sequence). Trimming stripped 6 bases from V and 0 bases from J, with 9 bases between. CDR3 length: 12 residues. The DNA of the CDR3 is TGTGCCTGTCGCGCTAACTCCTACGAGCAGTACTTC. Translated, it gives CACRANSYEQYF.

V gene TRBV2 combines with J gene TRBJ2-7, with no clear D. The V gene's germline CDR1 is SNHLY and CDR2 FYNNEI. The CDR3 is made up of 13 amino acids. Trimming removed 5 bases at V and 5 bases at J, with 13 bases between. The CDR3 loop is CASSHPRIDEQYF. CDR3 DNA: TGTGCCAGCAGTCACCCGAGGATCGACGAGCAGTACTTC. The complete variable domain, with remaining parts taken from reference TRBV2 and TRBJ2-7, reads EPEVTQTPSHQVTQMGQEVILRCVPISNHLYFYWYRQILGQKVEFLVSFYNNEISEKSEIFDDQFSVERPDGSNFTLKIRSTKLEDSAMYFCASSHPRIDEQYFGPGTRLTVT.

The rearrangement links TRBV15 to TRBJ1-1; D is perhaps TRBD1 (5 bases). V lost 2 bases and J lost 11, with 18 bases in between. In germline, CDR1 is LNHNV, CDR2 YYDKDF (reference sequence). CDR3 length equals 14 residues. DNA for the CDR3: TGTGCCACCAGCAGACTCGGGGGGTGGGGTAATGCTTTCTTT. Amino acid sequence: CATSRLGGWGNAFF.

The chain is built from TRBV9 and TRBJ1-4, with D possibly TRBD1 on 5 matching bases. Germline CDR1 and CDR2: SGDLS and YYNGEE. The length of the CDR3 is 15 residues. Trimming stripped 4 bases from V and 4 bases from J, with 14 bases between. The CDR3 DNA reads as TGTGCCAGCAGCATCACAGGTGATCTTAATGAAAAACTGTTTTTT. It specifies CASSITGDLNEKLFF.

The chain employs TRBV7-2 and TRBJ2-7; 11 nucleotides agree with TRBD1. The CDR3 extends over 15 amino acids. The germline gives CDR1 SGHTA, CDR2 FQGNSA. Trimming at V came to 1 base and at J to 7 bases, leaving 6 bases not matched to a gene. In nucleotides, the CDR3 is TGTGCCAGCAGCTTAGGGACAGGGGGCGCGAAAGAGCAGTACTTC. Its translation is CASSLGTGGAKEQYF.

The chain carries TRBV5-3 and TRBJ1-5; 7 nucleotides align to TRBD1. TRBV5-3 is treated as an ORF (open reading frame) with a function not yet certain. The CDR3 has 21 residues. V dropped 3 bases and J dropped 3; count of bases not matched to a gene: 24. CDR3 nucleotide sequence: TGTGCCAGAAGCTGCCGACAGGGACCCCCCCCGGAACGGTTGGCCAATCAGCCCCAGCATTTT. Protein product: CARSCRQGPPPERLANQPQHF.

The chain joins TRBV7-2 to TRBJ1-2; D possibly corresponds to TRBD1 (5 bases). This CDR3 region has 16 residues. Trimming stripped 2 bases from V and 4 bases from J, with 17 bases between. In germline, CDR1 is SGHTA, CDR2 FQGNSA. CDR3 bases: TGTGCCAGCAGCTTATACTCAGGGATTCGGACCTATGGCTACACCTTC. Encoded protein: CASSLYSGIRTYGYTF.

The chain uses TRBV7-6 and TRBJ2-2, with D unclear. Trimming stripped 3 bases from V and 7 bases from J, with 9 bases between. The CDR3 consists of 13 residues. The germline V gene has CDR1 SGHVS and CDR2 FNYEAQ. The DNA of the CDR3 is TGTGCCAGCAGCTTTAGTCTACTCGGGGAGCTGTTTTTT. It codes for CASSFSLLGELFF.

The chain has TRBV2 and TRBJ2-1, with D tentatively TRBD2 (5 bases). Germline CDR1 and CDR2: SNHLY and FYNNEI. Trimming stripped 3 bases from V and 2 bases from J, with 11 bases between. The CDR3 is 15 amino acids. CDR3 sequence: CASSERLAPYNEQFF. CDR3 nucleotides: TGTGCCAGCAGTGAGAGGCTAGCCCCCTACAATGAGCAGTTCTTC.

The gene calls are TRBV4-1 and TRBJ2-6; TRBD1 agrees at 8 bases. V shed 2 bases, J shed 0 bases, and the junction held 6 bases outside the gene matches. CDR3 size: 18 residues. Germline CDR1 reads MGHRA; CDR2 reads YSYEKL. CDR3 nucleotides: TGCGCCAGCAGCCAACGACGGGACAGGATCTCTGGGGCCAACGTCCTGACTTTC. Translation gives CASSQRRDRISGANVLTF.

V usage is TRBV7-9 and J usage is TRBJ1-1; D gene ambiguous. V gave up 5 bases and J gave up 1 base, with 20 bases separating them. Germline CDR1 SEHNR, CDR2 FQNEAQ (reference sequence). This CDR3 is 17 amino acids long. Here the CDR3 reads CASSPLWVGGRNTEAFF. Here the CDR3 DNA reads TGTGCCAGCAGCCCCCTGTGGGTAGGAGGGAGGAACACTGAAGCTTTCTTT.

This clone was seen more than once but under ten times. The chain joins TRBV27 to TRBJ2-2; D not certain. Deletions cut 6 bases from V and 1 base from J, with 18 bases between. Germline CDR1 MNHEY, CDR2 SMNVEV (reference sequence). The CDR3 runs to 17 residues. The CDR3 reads CASSYTHLIGNTGELFF. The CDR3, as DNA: TGTGCCAGCAGCTATACCCACTTAATAGGGAACACCGGGGAGCTGTTTTTT.

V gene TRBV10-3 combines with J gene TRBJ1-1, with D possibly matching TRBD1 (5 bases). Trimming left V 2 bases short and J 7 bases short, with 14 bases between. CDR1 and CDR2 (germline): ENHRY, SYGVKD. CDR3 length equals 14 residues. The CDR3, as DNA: TGTGCCATCAGTGAGCGGGGGGATGGAGGTGAAGCTTTCTTT. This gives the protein CAISERGDGGEAFF.

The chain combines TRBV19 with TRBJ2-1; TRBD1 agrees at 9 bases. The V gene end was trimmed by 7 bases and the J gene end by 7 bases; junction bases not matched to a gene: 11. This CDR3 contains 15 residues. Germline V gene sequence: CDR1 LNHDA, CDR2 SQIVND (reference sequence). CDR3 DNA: TGTGCCAGTACTCACTTGACAGGGGGGGCGAATGAGCAGTTCTTC. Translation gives CASTHLTGGANEQFF.

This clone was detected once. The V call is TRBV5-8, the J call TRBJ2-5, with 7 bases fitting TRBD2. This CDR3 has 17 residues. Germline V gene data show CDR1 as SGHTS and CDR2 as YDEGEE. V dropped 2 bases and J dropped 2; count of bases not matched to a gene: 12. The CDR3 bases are TGTGCCAGCAGCTTTAGCGGGCAGGGTAGGGCACAAGAGACCCAGTACTTC. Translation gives CASSFSGQGRAQETQYF.

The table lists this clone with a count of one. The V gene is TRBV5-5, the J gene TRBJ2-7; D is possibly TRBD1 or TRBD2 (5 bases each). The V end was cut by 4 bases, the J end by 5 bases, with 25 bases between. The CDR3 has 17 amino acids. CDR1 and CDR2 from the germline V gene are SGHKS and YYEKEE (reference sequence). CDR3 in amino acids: CASSRVKGPRVGHEQYF. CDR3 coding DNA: TGTGCCAGCAGCAGAGTAAAGGGACCAAGGGTGGGGCACGAGCAGTACTTC.

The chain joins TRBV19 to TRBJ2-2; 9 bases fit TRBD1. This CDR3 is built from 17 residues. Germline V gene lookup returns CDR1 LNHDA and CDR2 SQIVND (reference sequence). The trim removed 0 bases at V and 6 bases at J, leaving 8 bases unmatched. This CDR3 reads CASSIDRGQGEAGELFF. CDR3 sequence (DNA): TGTGCCAGTAGTATAGATCGGGGACAGGGAGAGGCCGGGGAGCTGTTTTTT. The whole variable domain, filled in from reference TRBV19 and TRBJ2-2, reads DGGITQSPKYLFRKEGQNVTLSCEQNLNHDAMYWYRQDPGQGLRLIYYSQIVNDFQKGDIAEGYSVSREKKESFPLTVTSAQKNPTAFYLCASSIDRGQGEAGELFFGEGSRLTVL.

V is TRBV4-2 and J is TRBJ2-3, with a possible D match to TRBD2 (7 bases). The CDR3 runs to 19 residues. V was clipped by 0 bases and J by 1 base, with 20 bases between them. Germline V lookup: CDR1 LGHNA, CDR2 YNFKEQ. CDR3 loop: CASSQDQPALGGRTDTQYF. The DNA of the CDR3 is TGTGCCAGCAGCCAAGATCAGCCCGCCTTGGGGGGGCGCACAGATACGCAGTATTTT.

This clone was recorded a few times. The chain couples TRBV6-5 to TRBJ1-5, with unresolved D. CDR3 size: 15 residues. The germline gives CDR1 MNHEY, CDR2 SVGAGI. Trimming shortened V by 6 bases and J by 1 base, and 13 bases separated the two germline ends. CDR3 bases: TGTGCCAGCAGCCCCCGGGGAATAAGCAATCAGCCCCAGCATTTT. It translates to CASSPRGISNQPQHF.

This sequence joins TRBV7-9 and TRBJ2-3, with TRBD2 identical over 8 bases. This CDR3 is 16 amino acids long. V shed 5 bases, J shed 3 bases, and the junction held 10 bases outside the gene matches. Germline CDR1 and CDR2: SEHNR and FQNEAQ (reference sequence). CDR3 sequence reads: CASSPRAGVATDTQYF. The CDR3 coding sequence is TGTGCCAGCAGCCCACGAGCGGGGGTGGCAACAGATACGCAGTATTTT.